The 15 T cell receptor beta chains presented below share a single source sample, sequenced in a study of blood T cell repertoires in COVID-19. TCRdb keeps only in-frame clones here, not all; method: immunoSEQ multiplex PCR. The sample holds over 150,000 clones, 70% to 90% seen once. Sample: peripheral blood. The receptors shown here come from a man aged 35 to 55 with acute or convalescent COVID-19.

As regards this clone: The same CDR3 is also encoded by other DNA sequences in this sample. This chain joins TRBV3-1 (or the pseudogene TRBV3-2) and TRBJ1-1; a possible D gene is TRBD1 (5 bases). The ends were cut back, 1 base at V and 3 bases at J, with 9 bases in the middle. This CDR3 is 14 amino acids long. Germline lookup yields CDR1 LGHDT and CDR2 YNNKEL (reference sequence). CDR3 nucleotides: TGTGCCAGCAGCCAAGCAGGGAGGTACACTGAAGCTTTCTTT. Amino acid sequence: CASSQAGRYTEAFF.

The CDR3 nucleotides are TGTGCCAGCAGTTCACACGGGACAGGGAGCACAGATACGCAGTATTTT. The encoded protein is CASSSHGTGSTDTQYF. V and J are TRBV6-2 or TRBV6-3 and TRBJ2-3, with TRBD1 identical over 9 bases. Germline V gene sequence: CDR1 MNHEY, CDR2 SVGEGT. V shed 4 bases and J 0 bases; nucleotides not matched to a gene: 5. The CDR3 loop spans 16 amino acids.

The chain carries TRBV12-3 or TRBV12-4 and TRBJ1-1; D perhaps matches TRBD1 (6 bases). Trimming took 1 base from V and 9 from J, leaving 12 bases between them. The length of the CDR3 is 13 residues. In nucleotides, the CDR3 is TGTGCCAGCAGTTTAGACGGACAGCAGAAAGCTTTCTTT. Translation: CASSLDGQQKAFF.

The chain uses TRBV4-2 and TRBJ2-7; D may be TRBD2 (6 bases). Germline CDR1 reads LGHNA; CDR2 reads YNFKEQ. The CDR3 has 14 residues. The germline V and J ends were trimmed by 3 bases and 3 bases, with 12 bases remaining between them. CDR3 DNA: TGTGCCAGCAGCCAGGATCGGGGGAACTACGAGCAGTACTTC. Translated, it gives CASSQDRGNYEQYF.

CDR3 sequence (DNA): TGTGCCAGCCTACGGCAGGGAAGCACAGATACGCAGTATTTT. It codes for CASLRQGSTDTQYF. The chain joins TRBV13 to TRBJ2-3; D is perhaps TRBD1 (5 bases). With 8 bases removed from V and 0 bases from J, the gap between germline ends came to 12 bases. This CDR3 has 14 amino acids. Germline values: CDR1 PRHDT, CDR2 FYEKMQ (reference sequence).

This CDR3 is CASRGQGVRWETQYF. CDR3 coding DNA: TGTGCCAGCAGAGGGCAGGGGGTAAGATGGGAGACCCAGTACTTC. The V call is TRBV28, the J call TRBJ2-5; 7 bases align to TRBD1. The germline V gene encodes CDR1 MDHEN and CDR2 SYDVKM. This CDR3 has 15 amino acids. With 6 bases clipped from V and 5 bases from J, the junction kept 12 bases outside the gene matches.

This clone has only a few counts. The chain uses TRBV2 and TRBJ2-1, with 10 bases fitting TRBD1. The CDR3 runs 17 residues. V was clipped by 5 bases and J by 5 bases; unmatched bases: 12. CDR1 is SNHLY and CDR2 is FYNNEI in the germline V gene. This chain's CDR3 is CASSNQRRGQGNNEQFF. The CDR3 DNA sequence: TGTGCCAGCAGTAATCAAAGGAGGGGACAGGGGAACAATGAGCAGTTCTTC.

The rearrangement links TRBV14 to TRBJ2-1; 9 bases match TRBD2. Per germline, CDR1 SGHDN and CDR2 FVKESK. Trimming cost V 0 bases and J 3 bases; bases outside gene matches: 6. CDR3 length: 17 amino acids. CDR3 bases: TGTGCCAGCAGCCAAGATCGCGGGGGGGCATTCTACAATGAGCAGTTCTTC. This translates into CASSQDRGGAFYNEQFF.

This clone was counted between two and nine times. This sequence joins TRBV5-6 and TRBJ1-2; possible D gene TRBD1, 5 bases. This CDR3 has 13 residues. CDR1 is SGHDT and CDR2 is YYEEEE in the germline V gene. Deletions cut 3 bases from V and 3 bases from J, with 9 bases between. In DNA, the CDR3 is TGTGCCAGCAGCTCAGACAGATACTATGGCTACACCTTC. Its translation is CASSSDRYYGYTF.

This rearrangement joins TRBV6-5 to TRBJ2-2, with TRBD1 identical over 9 bases. With V trimmed by 2 bases and J by 6 bases, 4 bases remained unmatched. The germline V gene encodes CDR1 MNHEY and CDR2 SVGAGI. The CDR3 spans 15 residues. CDR3 sequence: CASSYRDRAAGELFF. The CDR3 DNA is TGTGCCAGCAGTTACCGGGACAGGGCCGCCGGGGAGCTGTTTTTT.

V is TRBV18 and J is TRBJ1-6; 7 nucleotides agree with TRBD1. CDR3 length: 16 residues. The germline gives CDR1 KGHSH, CDR2 LQKENI. V lost 6 bases, J lost 7 bases, and 12 bases stayed unmatched. CDR3 residues: CASSLGRGLKNSPLHF. The CDR3 DNA reads as TGTGCCAGCTCTTTAGGCAGGGGGTTGAAGAATTCACCCCTCCACTTT.

The chain employs TRBV5-6 and TRBJ2-1; possible D gene TRBD1, 6 bases. The ends were cut back, 5 bases at V and 0 bases at J, with 12 bases in the middle. In germline, CDR1 is SGHDT, CDR2 YYEEEE. The CDR3 spans 15 residues. CDR3 sequence reads: CASSRQVLSYNEQFF. The CDR3 DNA is TGTGCCAGCAGTCGACAGGTCCTCTCCTACAATGAGCAGTTCTTC. The full variable domain, completed using reference TRBV5-6 and TRBJ2-1, is DAGVTQSPTHLIKTRGQQVTLRCSPKSGHDTVSWYQQALGQGPQFIFQYYEEEERQRGNFPDRFSGHQFPNYSSELNVNALLLGDSALYLCASSRQVLSYNEQFFGPGTRLTVL.

The count of this clone is one. The rearrangement joins TRBV5-4 to TRBJ2-1; 8 bases fit TRBD2. From germline, CDR1 is SGHNT and CDR2 YYREEE (reference sequence). Losses at the gene ends were 0 bases for V and 1 base for J; bases not matched to a gene: 3. This CDR3 is 16 amino acids long. The CDR3 DNA follows: TGTGCCAGCAGCTTGGGAGCGGGGGCTTCCTACAATGAGCAGTTCTTC. Translation gives CASSLGAGASYNEQFF. Full variable domain (outside the CDR3, taken from reference TRBV5-4 and TRBJ2-1): ETGVTQSPTHLIKTRGQQVTLRCSSQSGHNTVSWYQQALGQGPQFIFQYYREEENGRGNFPPRFSGLQFPNYSSELNVNALELDDSALYLCASSLGAGASYNEQFFGPGTRLTVL.

This chain joins TRBV7-2 and TRBJ2-3; no definite D call. The V end was cut by 5 bases, the J end by 5 bases, with 11 bases between. Looked up from germline, CDR1 is SGHTA and CDR2 is FQGNSA. The CDR3 is made up of 13 amino acids. In DNA form, the CDR3 reads TGTGCCAGCAGCCGAAGAGGCGTAGATACGCAGTATTTT. Translating gives CASSRRGVDTQYF.

This chain joins TRBV19 and TRBJ1-5; 10 bases are shared with TRBD1. With V trimmed by 5 bases and J by 7 bases, 8 bases remained unmatched. The CDR3 loop spans 15 amino acids. CDR1 and CDR2 (germline): LNHDA, SQIVND (reference sequence). The CDR3 coding sequence is TGTGCCAGTAGTCCGGGACAGGGGAATATGCAGCCCCAGCATTTT. As protein: CASSPGQGNMQPQHF.